Shown below are 17 T cell receptor beta chains from a single sample sequenced in a study of control samples from healthy donors and cancer patients. The data were produced by immunoSEQ multiplex PCR, yet TCRdb's version contains in-frame clones alone and is incomplete. The sample holds over 110,000 clones; roughly nine tenths are singletons and the top ten take roughly 9%. The specimen was blood. The source of these receptors is a woman aged 25 to 45 in good health.

The gene calls are TRBV18 and TRBJ2-5, with D possibly matching TRBD1 (5 bases). The CDR3 totals 17 residues. V lost 3 bases and J lost 1, with 18 bases in between. The germline gives CDR1 KGHSH, CDR2 LQKENI. The CDR3 here is CASSPRSGLDSQETQYF. DNA for the CDR3: TGTGCCAGCTCACCCCGCTCAGGGTTAGATTCCCAAGAGACCCAGTACTTC. Supplemented by reference TRBV18 and TRBJ2-5, the full variable domain reads NAGVMQNPRHLVRRRGQEARLRCSPMKGHSHVYWYRQLPEEGLKFMVYLQKENIIDESGMPKERFSAEFPKEGPSILRIQQVVRGDSAAYFCASSPRSGLDSQETQYFGPGTRLLVL.

The genes are TRBV5-1 and TRBJ2-3; D not resolved. CDR1 SGHRS and CDR2 YFSETQ come from the germline V gene. The CDR3 loop spans 14 amino acids. Trimming removed 2 bases at V and 0 bases at J, with 7 bases between. The CDR3: CASSFHPSTDTQYF. CDR3 nucleotide sequence: TGCGCCAGCAGCTTTCACCCAAGCACAGATACGCAGTATTTT.

The rearrangement uses TRBV9 and TRBJ1-4, with TRBD1 matching 9 bases. In germline, CDR1 is SGDLS, CDR2 YYNGEE. The V segment lost 4 bases and the J segment 2 bases; nucleotides outside the gene matches: 9. This CDR3 contains 17 residues. For the CDR3, the DNA is TGTGCCAGCAGCTATTCACAGGGGGCGCCGACTAATGAAAAACTGTTTTTT. This translates into CASSYSQGAPTNEKLFF.

This sequence joins TRBV18 and TRBJ2-1; weak D call: TRBD1 (5 bases). CDR3 length equals 14 residues. CDR1 KGHSH and CDR2 LQKENI come from the germline V gene. Trimming removed 3 bases from V and 5 bases from J, with 11 bases in between. The CDR3 region has the DNA TGTGCCAGCTCACCGGACACACGCAACAATGAGCAGTTCTTC. It encodes CASSPDTRNNEQFF. The full variable domain, rest sourced from reference TRBV18 and TRBJ2-1, is NAGVMQNPRHLVRRRGQEARLRCSPMKGHSHVYWYRQLPEEGLKFMVYLQKENIIDESGMPKERFSAEFPKEGPSILRIQQVVRGDSAAYFCASSPDTRNNEQFFGPGTRLTVL.

The chain couples TRBV19 to TRBJ2-3; D is ambiguous. The length of the CDR3 is 14 residues. In germline, CDR1 is LNHDA, CDR2 SQIVND (reference sequence). Trimming shortened V by 5 bases and J by 5 bases, and 14 bases separated the two germline ends. The CDR3 sequence: CASSWAFSQDTQYF. The CDR3 bases are TGTGCCAGTAGTTGGGCATTCTCACAAGATACGCAGTATTTT. Filled out from reference TRBV19 and TRBJ2-3, the complete variable domain reads DGGITQSPKYLFRKEGQNVTLSCEQNLNHDAMYWYRQDPGQGLRLIYYSQIVNDFQKGDIAEGYSVSREKKESFPLTVTSAQKNPTAFYLCASSWAFSQDTQYFGPGTRLTVL.

The chain carries TRBV29-1 and TRBJ2-4; D might be TRBD1 or TRBD2, each matching 5 bases. The V gene lost 6 bases and the J gene lost 0 bases, with 18 bases spanning the gap. Germline-derived CDR1 and CDR2 are SQVTM and ANQGSEA. The CDR3 loop spans 16 amino acids. For the CDR3, the DNA is TGCAGCGTCGCTATCCGGGGACCTTTAGCCAAAAACATTCAGTACTTC. Its translation: CSVAIRGPLAKNIQYF. Using reference TRBV29-1 and TRBJ2-4 for the parts outside the CDR3, the full variable domain is SAVISQKPSRDICQRGTSLTIQCQVDSQVTMMFWYRQQPGQSLTLIATANQGSEATYESGFVIDKFPISRPNLTFSTLTVSNMSPEDSSIYLCSVAIRGPLAKNIQYFGAGTRLSVL.

In its sample, this clone was seen once. The rearrangement joins TRBV5-4 to TRBJ1-1, with D possibly TRBD1 on 5 matching bases. The germline gives CDR1 SGHNT, CDR2 YYREEE (reference sequence). The CDR3 extends over 13 amino acids. The V gene lost 1 base and the J gene lost 7 bases, with 11 bases spanning the gap. The CDR3 DNA sequence: TGTGCCAGCAGCTTGTATGGGGGTCGTGAAGCTTTCTTT. It codes for CASSLYGGREAFF.

This clone appeared a single time. The rearrangement joins TRBV7-3 to TRBJ2-1, with D unresolved. V shed 5 bases and J shed 6 bases, with 23 bases lying between them. Germline CDR1 is SGHTA and CDR2 is FQGTGA. CDR3 length equals 17 residues. The CDR3 DNA is TGTGCCAGCAGCCTGTCTAGTATCTCCTCCTACAGCAATGAGCAGTTCTTC. Translated, it gives CASSLSSISSYSNEQFF.

V and J are TRBV19 and TRBJ2-2, with a possible D match to TRBD1 (5 bases). Trimming took 6 bases from V and 3 from J, leaving 8 bases between them. The CDR3 length is 13 residues. Germline lookup yields CDR1 LNHDA and CDR2 SQIVND (reference sequence). The CDR3 DNA follows: TGTGCCAGTAGGCAGGGATACACCGGGGAGCTGTTTTTT. Translated, it gives CASRQGYTGELFF.

This rearrangement joins TRBV14 to TRBJ1-3; unclear D gene. Germline CDR1 SGHDN, CDR2 FVKESK. The CDR3 spans 14 residues. V was pared by 0 bases and J by 7 bases, with 10 bases between. The CDR3 DNA reads as TGTGCCAGCAGCCAAGACCTCGATTCCAACACCATATATTTT. Translation gives CASSQDLDSNTIYF.

V and J are TRBV6-5 and TRBJ1-6; perhaps TRBD1 as D (6 bases). Trimming shortened V by 7 bases and J by 7 bases, and 14 bases separated the two germline ends. The CDR3 extends over 14 amino acids. Germline loops: CDR1 MNHEY, CDR2 SVGAGI. The DNA of the CDR3 is TGTGCCAGCAACAGGGAGTCGGAGAATTCACCCCTCCACTTT. Its translation: CASNRESENSPLHF.

CDR3 DNA sequence: TGTGCCACCAGCGCAAACAGGGGGACGAACACCGGGGAGCTGTTTTTT. This encodes CATSANRGTNTGELFF. The chain has TRBV15 and TRBJ2-2; the match to TRBD1 covers 8 bases. V lost 5 bases and J lost 0; bases outside the gene matches: 5. Germline V gives CDR1 LNHNV, CDR2 YYDKDF (reference sequence). The CDR3 covers 16 residues. Full variable domain (outside the CDR3, taken from reference TRBV15 and TRBJ2-2): DAMVIQNPRYQVTQFGKPVTLSCSQTLNHNVMYWYQQKSSQAPKLLFHYYDKDFNNEADTPDNFQSRRPNTSFCFLDIRSPGLGDTAMYLCATSANRGTNTGELFFGEGSRLTVL.

The chain links TRBV21-1 to TRBJ2-1. TRBV21-1 is annotated as a pseudogene. There are 14 residues in the CDR3. In nucleotides, the CDR3 is TGTGCCAGCAGTAACCCCTGCCCCTACAATGAGCAGTTCTTC. Its translation is CASSNPCPYNEQFF.

CDR3 residues: CASSIGQGTSVPQHF. The CDR3 nucleotides read TGTGCCAGTAGTATAGGGCAGGGGACCTCGGTGCCCCAGCATTTT. The J gene is TRBJ1-5, the V gene TRBV19; possibly TRBD1 for D (6 bases). The CDR3 is 15 amino acids. V was pared by 1 base and J by 9 bases, with 16 bases between. Germline-derived CDR1 and CDR2 are LNHDA and SQIVND (reference sequence).

This sequence joins TRBV7-9 and TRBJ2-7; TRBD2 aligns across 7 bases. Germline assignment: CDR1 SEHNR and CDR2 FQNEAQ (reference sequence). The CDR3 spans 17 residues. The V and J ends lost 1 base and 0 bases, in that order; junction bases with no gene match: 9. The CDR3 nucleotides read TGTGCCAGCAGCTTAGTGACGGGAGGCCCCCGCTCCTACGAGCAGTACTTC. This codes for CASSLVTGGPRSYEQYF.

V is TRBV6-5 and J is TRBJ1-2; the D gene is possibly TRBD1 (5 bases). Trimming took off 7 bases at V and 8 bases at J, with 20 bases between the two ends. CDR1 and CDR2 from the germline V gene are MNHEY and SVGAGI. The CDR3 covers 14 residues. For the CDR3, the DNA is TGTGCCAGCACGGAGAGGATCCAGGGACTAGGCTACACCTTC. Translation gives CASTERIQGLGYTF.

The table lists this clone with a few counts. This sequence joins TRBV19 and TRBJ1-2, with 7 bases aligning to TRBD1. CDR3 length equals 14 residues. Germline loops: CDR1 LNHDA, CDR2 SQIVND (reference sequence). Trimming removed 5 bases from V and 3 bases from J; junction bases left unmatched: 6. CDR3 residues: CASSQGQLDYGYTF. CDR3 bases: TGTGCCAGTAGTCAGGGACAGTTAGACTATGGCTACACCTTC. Full variable domain (outside the CDR3, taken from reference TRBV19 and TRBJ1-2): DGGITQSPKYLFRKEGQNVTLSCEQNLNHDAMYWYRQDPGQGLRLIYYSQIVNDFQKGDIAEGYSVSREKKESFPLTVTSAQKNPTAFYLCASSQGQLDYGYTFGSGTRLTVV.